This record covers a single T cell receptor (beta chain). Its matching antigen is unknown. This entry comes from a study of T-cell reconstitution after alpha-beta-depleted transplantation in children. Researchers prepared the TCRbeta library using unique molecular identifiers, the study reports. From the PCR reads, TCRdb called clonotypes with MiXCR, one entry per CDR3 protein. Of 900,000 or so distinct CDR3 sequences listed, 15% to 20% are singletons. Study results and caveats: T-cell counts and diversity at one year following transplant were attributed mainly to newly produced T cells. Surviving recipient T cells and intrathymic progenitors accounted for some patients' high TCRbeta diversity at day 60. There were reportedly several hundred expanded graft clones from which alpha-beta T cells came about two months after transplant.

The CDR3 spans 14 residues. CDR1 and CDR2 from the germline V gene are MNHEY and SVGAGI. Trimming took 3 bases from V and 4 from J; bases not matched to a gene: 4. The sequence was collected from a male patient younger than 18 who had a stem cell transplant for acute lymphoblastic leukemia, so the T cells may come from the graft donor. This rearrangement joins TRBV6-5 to TRBJ2-5; TRBD1 aligns across 8 bases. The starting material was PBMCs, mostly from graft donor cells, obtained 360 days after TCRalphabeta/CD19-depleted stem cell transplant. CDR3 protein: CASSYGQGRETQYF. Written as DNA, the CDR3 is TGTGCCAGCAGTTATGGACAGGGTAGAGAGACCCAGTACTTC.